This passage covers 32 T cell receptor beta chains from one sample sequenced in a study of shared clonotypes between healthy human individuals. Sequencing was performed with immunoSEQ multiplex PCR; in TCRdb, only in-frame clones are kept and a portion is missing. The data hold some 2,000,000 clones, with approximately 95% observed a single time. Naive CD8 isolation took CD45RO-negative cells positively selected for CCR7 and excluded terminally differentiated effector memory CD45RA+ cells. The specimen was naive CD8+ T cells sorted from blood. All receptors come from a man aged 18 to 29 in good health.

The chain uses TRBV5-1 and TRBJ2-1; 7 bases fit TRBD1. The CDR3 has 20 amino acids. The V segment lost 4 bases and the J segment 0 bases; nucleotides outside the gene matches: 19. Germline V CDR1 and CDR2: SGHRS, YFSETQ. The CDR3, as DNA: TGCGCCAGCAGCCAAGGGCGTGGGACAGTCCAAATAAGCTCCTACAATGAGCAGTTCTTC. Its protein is CASSQGRGTVQISSYNEQFF.

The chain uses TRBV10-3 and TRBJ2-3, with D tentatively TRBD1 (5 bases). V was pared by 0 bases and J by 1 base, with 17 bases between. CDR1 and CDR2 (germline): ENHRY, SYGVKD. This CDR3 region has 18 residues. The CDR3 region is CAISESLGVGRGTDTQYF. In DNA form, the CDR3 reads TGTGCCATCAGTGAGTCATTAGGGGTGGGCCGAGGCACAGATACGCAGTATTTT.

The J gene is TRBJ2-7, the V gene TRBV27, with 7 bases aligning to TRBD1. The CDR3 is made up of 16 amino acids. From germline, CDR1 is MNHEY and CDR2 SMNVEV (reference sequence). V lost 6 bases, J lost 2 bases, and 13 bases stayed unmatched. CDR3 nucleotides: TGTGCCAGCAGCCTGATCAAGACAGGGTTGCCCTACGAGCAGTACTTC. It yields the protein CASSLIKTGLPYEQYF.

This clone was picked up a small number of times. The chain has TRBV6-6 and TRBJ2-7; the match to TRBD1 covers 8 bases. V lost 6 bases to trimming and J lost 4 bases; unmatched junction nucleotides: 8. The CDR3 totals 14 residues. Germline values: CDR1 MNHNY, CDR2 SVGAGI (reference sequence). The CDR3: CASRQGQGQYEQYF. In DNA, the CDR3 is TGTGCCAGCAGACAAGGACAGGGTCAGTACGAGCAGTACTTC.

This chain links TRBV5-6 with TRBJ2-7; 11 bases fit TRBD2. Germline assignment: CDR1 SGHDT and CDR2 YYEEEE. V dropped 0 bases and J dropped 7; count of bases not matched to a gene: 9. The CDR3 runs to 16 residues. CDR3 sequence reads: CASSLEASGRSEEQYF. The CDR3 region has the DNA TGTGCCAGCAGCTTGGAGGCTAGCGGGAGGTCGGAAGAGCAGTACTTC.

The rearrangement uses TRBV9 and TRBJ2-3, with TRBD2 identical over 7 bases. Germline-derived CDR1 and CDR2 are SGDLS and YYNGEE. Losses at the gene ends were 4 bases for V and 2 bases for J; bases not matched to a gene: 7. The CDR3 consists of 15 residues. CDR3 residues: CASSSQGGPTDTQYF. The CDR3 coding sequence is TGTGCCAGCAGCTCCCAGGGAGGGCCCACAGATACGCAGTATTTT.

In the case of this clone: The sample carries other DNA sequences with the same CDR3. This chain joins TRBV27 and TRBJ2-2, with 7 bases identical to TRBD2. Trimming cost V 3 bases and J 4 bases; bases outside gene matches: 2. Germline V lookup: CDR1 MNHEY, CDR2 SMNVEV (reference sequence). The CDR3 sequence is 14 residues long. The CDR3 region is CASSFGGGTGELFF. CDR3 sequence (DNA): TGTGCCAGCAGTTTTGGGGGGGGCACCGGGGAGCTGTTTTTT.

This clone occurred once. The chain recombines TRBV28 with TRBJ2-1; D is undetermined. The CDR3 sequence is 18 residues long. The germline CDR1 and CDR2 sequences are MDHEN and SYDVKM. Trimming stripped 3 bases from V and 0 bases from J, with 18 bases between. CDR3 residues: CASSLFPALADSYNEQFF. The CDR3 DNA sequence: TGTGCCAGCAGTTTGTTCCCCGCCCTCGCGGACTCCTACAATGAGCAGTTCTTC.

The CDR3 spells CASRRTSGSKSYNEQFF. The CDR3 DNA sequence: TGCGCCAGCAGGCGGACTAGCGGGAGTAAGTCCTACAATGAGCAGTTCTTC. This sequence joins TRBV5-1 and TRBJ2-1; 13 bases match TRBD2. The CDR3 has 17 amino acids. V was pared by 5 bases and J by 1 base, with 6 bases of the junction left unmatched. Germline CDR1 reads SGHRS; CDR2 reads YFSETQ.

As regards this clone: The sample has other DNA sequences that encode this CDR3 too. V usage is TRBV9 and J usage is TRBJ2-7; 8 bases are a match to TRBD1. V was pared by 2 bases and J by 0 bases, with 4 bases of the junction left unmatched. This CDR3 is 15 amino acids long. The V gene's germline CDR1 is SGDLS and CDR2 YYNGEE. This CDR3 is CASSVGQGASYEQYF. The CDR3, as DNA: TGTGCCAGCAGCGTCGGACAGGGAGCCTCCTACGAGCAGTACTTC. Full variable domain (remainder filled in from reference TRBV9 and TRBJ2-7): DSGVTQTPKHLITATGQRVTLRCSPRSGDLSVYWYQQSLDQGLQFLIQYYNGEERAKGNILERFSAQQFPDLHSELNLSSLELGDSALYFCASSVGQGASYEQYFGPGTRLTVT.

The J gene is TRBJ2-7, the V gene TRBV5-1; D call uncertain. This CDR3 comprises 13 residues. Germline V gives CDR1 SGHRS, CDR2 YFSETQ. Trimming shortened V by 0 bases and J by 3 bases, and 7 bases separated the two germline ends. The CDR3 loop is CASSLAGLYEQYF. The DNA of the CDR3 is TGCGCCAGCAGCTTGGCTGGTCTCTACGAGCAGTACTTC.

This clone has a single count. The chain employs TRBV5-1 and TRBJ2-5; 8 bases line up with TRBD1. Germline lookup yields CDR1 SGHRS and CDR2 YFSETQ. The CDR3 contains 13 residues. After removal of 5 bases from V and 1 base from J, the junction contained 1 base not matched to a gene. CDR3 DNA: TGCGCCAGCAGGGGGACAGGCCAAGAGACCCAGTACTTC. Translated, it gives CASRGTGQETQYF.

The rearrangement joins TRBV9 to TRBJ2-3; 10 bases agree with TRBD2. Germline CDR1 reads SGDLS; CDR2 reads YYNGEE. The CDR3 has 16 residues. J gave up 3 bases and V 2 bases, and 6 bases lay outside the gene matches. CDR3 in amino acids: CASSVISGGNTDTQYF. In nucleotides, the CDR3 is TGTGCCAGCAGCGTCATTAGCGGGGGGAATACAGATACGCAGTATTTT.

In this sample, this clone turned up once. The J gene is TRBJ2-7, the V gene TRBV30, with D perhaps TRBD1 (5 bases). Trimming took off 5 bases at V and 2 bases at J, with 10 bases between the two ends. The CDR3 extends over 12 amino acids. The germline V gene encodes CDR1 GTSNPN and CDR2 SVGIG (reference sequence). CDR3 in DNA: TGTGCCTGGCAGGGTTTAACCTACGAGCAGTACTTC. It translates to CAWQGLTYEQYF.

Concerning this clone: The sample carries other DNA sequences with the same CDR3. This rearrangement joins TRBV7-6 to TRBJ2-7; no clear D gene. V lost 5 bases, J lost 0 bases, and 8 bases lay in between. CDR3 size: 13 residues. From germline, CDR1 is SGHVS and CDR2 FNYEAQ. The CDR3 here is CASSPHSSYEQYF. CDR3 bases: TGTGCCAGCAGCCCCCATAGCTCCTACGAGCAGTACTTC.

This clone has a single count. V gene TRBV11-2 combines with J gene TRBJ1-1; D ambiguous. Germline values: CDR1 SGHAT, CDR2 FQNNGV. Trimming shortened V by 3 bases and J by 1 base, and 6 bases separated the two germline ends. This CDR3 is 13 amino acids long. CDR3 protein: CASSLWANTEAFF. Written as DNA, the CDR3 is TGTGCCAGCAGCTTGTGGGCGAACACTGAAGCTTTCTTT.

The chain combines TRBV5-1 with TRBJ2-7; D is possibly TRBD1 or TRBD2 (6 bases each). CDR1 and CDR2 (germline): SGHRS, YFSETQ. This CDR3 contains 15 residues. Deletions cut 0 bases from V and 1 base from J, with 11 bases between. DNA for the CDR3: TGCGCCAGCAGCTTGGACAGGGACTCTTCCTACGAGCAGTACTTC. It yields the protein CASSLDRDSSYEQYF.

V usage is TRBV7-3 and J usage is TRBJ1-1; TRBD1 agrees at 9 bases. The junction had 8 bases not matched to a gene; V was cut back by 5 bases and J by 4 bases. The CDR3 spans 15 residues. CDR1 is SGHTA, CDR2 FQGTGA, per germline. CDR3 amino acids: CASSPPGTGITEAFF. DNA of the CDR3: TGTGCCAGCAGCCCCCCGGGGACAGGGATCACTGAAGCTTTCTTT.

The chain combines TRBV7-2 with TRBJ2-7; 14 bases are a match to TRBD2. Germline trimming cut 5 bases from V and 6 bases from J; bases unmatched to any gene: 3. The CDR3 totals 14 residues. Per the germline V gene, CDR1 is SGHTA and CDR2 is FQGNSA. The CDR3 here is CASSPGTSGSEQYF. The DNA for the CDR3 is TGTGCCAGCAGCCCTGGGACTAGCGGGAGCGAGCAGTACTTC.

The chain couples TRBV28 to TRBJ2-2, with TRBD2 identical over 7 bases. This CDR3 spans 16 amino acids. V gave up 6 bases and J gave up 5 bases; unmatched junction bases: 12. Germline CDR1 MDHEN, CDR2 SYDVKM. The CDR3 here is CASSLPAGPVTGELFF. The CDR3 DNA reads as TGTGCCAGCAGCCTTCCAGCGGGGCCAGTGACCGGGGAGCTGTTTTTT.

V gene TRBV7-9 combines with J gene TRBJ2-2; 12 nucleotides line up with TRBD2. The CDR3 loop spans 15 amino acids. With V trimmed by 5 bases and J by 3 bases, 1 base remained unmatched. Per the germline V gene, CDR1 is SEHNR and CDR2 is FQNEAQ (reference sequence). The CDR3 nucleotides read TGTGCCAGCAGCGGACTAGCGGGATACACCGGGGAGCTGTTTTTT. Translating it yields CASSGLAGYTGELFF.

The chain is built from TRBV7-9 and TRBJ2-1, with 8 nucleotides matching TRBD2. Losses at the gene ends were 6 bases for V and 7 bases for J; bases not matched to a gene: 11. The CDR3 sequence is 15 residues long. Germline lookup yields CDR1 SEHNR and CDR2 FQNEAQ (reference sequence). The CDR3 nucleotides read TGTGCCAGCAGGTCCGGAGCGGGAGTTTTGAATGAGCAGTTCTTC. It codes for CASRSGAGVLNEQFF.

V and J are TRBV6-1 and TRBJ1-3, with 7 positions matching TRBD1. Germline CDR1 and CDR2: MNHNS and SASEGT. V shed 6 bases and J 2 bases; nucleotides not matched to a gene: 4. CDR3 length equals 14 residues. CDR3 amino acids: CASRRDRAGNTIYF. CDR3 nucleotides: TGTGCCAGCAGGAGAGACAGGGCTGGAAACACCATATATTTT.

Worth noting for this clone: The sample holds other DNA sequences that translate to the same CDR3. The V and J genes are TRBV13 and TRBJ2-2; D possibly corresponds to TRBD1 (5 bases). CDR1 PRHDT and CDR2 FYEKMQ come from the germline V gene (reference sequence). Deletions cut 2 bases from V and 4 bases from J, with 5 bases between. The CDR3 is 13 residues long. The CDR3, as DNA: TGTGCCAGCAGCTTAAGGGGCACCGGGGAGCTGTTTTTT. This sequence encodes CASSLRGTGELFF.

CDR3 protein: CASSEAVGRLYEQYF. CDR3 nucleotides: TGTGCCAGCAGTGAAGCGGTCGGCAGACTCTACGAGCAGTACTTC. The gene calls are TRBV6-1 and TRBJ2-7; no firm D call. Germline CDR1 reads MNHNS; CDR2 reads SASEGT. The V and J ends lost 0 bases and 3 bases respectively, with 12 bases between them. The CDR3 spans 15 residues.

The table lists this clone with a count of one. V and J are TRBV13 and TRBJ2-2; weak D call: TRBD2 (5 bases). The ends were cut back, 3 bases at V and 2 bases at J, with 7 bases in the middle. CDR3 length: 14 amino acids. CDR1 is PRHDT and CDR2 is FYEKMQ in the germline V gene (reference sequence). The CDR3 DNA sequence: TGTGCCAGCAGCTTCCGGGAAAACACCGGGGAGCTGTTTTTT. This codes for CASSFRENTGELFF. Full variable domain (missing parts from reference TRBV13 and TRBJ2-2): AAGVIQSPRHLIKEKRETATLKCYPIPRHDTVYWYQQGPGQDPQFLISFYEKMQSDKGSIPDRFSAQQFSDYHSELNMSSLELGDSALYFCASSFRENTGELFFGEGSRLTVL.

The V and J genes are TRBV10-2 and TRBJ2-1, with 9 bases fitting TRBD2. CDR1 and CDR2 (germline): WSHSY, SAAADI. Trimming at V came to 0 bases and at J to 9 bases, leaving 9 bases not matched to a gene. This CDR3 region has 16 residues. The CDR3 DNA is TGCGCCAGCAGTGAGTCGACAGGTCTAGCGGGGCGTGAGCAGTTCTTC. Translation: CASSESTGLAGREQFF.

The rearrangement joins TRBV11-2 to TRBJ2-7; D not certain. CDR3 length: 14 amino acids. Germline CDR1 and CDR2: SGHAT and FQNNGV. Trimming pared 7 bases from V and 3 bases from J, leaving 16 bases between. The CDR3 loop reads CASTFPEAVYEQYF. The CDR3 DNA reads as TGTGCCAGCACCTTCCCAGAAGCCGTCTACGAGCAGTACTTC.

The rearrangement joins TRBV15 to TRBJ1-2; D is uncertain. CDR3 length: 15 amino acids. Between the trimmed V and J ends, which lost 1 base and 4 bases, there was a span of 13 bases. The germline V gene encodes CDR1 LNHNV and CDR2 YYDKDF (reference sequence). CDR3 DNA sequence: TGTGCCACCAGCAGAGTATACGATCCGAGCTATGGCTACACCTTC. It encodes CATSRVYDPSYGYTF.

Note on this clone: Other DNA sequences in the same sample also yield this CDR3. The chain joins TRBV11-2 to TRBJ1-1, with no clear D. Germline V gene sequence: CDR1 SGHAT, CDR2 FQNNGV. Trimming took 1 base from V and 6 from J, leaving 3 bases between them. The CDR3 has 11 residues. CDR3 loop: CASSLGAEAFF. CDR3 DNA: TGTGCCAGCAGCTTAGGTGCTGAAGCTTTCTTT.

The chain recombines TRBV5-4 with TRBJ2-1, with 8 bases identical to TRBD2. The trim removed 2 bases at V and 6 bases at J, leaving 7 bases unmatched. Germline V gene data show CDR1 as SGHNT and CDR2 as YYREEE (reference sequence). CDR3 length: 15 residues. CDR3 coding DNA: TGTGCCAGCAGCTTCGTATTAGCGGGGCGCAATGAGCAGTTCTTC. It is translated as CASSFVLAGRNEQFF.

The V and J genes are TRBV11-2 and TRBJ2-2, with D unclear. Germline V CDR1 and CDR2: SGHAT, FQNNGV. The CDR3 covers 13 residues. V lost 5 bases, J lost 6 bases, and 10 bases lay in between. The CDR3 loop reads CASSQTWPGELFF. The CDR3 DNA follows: TGTGCCAGCAGCCAGACCTGGCCCGGGGAGCTGTTTTTT. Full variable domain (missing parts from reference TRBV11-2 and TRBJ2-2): EAGVAQSPRYKIIEKRQSVAFWCNPISGHATLYWYQQILGQGPKLLIQFQNNGVVDDSQLPKDRFSAERLKGVDSTLKIQPAKLEDSAVYLCASSQTWPGELFFGEGSRLTVL.